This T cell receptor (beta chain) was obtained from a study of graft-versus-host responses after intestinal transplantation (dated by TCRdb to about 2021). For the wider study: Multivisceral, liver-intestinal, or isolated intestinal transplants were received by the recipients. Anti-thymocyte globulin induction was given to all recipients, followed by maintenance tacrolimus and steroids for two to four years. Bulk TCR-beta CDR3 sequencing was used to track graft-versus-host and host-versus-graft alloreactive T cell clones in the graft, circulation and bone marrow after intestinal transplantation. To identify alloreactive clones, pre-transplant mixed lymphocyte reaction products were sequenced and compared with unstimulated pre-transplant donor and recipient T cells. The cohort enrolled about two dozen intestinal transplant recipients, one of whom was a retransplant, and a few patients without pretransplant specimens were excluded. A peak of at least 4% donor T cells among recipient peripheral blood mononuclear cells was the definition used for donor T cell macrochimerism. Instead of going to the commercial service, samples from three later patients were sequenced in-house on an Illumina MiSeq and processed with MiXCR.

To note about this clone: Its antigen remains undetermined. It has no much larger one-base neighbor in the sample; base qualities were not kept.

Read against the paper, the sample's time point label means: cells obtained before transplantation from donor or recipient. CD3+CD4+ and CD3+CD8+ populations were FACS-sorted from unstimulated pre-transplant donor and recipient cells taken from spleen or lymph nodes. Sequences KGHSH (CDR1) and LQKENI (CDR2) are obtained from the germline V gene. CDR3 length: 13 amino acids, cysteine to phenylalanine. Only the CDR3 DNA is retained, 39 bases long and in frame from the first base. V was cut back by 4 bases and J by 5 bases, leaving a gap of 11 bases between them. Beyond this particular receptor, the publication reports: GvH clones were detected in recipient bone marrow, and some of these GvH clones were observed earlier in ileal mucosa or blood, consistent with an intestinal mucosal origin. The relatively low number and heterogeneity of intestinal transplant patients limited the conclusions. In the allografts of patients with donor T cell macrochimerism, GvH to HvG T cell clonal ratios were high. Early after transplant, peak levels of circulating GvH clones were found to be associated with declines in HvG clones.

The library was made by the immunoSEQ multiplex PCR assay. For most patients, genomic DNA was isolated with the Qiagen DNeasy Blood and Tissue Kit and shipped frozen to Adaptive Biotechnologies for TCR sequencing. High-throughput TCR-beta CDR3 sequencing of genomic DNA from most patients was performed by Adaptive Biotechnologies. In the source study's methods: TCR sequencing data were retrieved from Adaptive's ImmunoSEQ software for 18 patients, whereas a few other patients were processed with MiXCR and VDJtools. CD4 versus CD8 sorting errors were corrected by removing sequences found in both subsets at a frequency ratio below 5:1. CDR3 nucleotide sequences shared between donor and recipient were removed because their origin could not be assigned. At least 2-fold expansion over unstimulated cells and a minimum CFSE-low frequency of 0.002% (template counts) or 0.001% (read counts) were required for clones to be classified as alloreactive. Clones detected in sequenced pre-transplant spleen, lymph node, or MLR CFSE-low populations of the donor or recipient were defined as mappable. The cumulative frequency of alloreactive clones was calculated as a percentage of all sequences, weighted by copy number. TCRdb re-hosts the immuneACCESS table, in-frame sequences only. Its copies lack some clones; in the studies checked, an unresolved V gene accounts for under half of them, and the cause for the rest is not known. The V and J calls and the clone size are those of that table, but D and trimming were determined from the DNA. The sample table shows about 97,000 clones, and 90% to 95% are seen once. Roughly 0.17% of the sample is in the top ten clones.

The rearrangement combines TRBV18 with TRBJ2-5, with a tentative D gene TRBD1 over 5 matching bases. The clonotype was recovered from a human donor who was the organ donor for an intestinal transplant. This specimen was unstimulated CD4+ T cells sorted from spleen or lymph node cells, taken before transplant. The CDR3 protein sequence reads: CASSRFPGETQYF. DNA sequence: TGTGCCAGCTCACGTTTTCCAGGGGAGACCCAGTACTTC.